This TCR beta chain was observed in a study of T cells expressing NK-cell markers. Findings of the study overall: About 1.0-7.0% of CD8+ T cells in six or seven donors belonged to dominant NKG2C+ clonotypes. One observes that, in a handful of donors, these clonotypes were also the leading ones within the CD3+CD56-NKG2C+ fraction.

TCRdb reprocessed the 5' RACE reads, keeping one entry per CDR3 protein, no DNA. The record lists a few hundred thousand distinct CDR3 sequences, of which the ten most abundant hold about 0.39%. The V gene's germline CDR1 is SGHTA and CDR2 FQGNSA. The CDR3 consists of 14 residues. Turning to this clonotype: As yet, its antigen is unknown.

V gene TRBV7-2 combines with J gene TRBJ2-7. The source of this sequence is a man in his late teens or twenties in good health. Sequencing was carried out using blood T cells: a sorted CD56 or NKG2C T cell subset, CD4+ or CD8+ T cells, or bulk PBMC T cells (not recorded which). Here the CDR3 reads CASSLSGFTYEQYF.